This T cell receptor (beta chain) was obtained from a study of blood T cell repertoires in COVID-19. At the level of the study: Spain, Italy and the United States supplied samples that represented acute and convalescent COVID-19. T cells, B-cell-depleted T cells, or PBMCs supplied cDNA or gDNA.

This clone has more than one count but fewer than ten. Germline-derived CDR1 and CDR2 are SGHNT and YYREEE (reference sequence). V trimming: 4 bases; J trimming: 2 bases; junction bases outside the gene matches: 11. This CDR3 is 18 amino acids long. The authors' processing: Reference gene primers were amplified, and this amplification served to estimate nucleated cell counts. Here immunoSEQ multiplex PCR was the method, and the copy in TCRdb shows in-frame clones only, minus some. V, J and clone size reflect that table, while D and trimming were determined from the DNA. The sample consists of approximately 210,000 clones, 84% of them appearing once.

The rearrangement joins TRBV5-4 to TRBJ2-5, with 13 bases lining up with TRBD2. The clonotype comes from a woman aged 45-65 years with active or convalescent COVID-19. Sequenced input: peripheral blood. In DNA, the CDR3 is TGTGCCAGCAGCCTCGGACTAGCGGGGGCCGGCACGCAAGAGACCCAGTACTTC. Translated: CASSLGLAGAGTQETQYF. Variable domain in full (rest from reference TRBV5-4 and TRBJ2-5): ETGVTQSPTHLIKTRGQQVTLRCSSQSGHNTVSWYQQALGQGPQFIFQYYREEENGRGNFPPRFSGLQFPNYSSELNVNALELDDSALYLCASSLGLAGAGTQETQYFGPGTRLLVL.